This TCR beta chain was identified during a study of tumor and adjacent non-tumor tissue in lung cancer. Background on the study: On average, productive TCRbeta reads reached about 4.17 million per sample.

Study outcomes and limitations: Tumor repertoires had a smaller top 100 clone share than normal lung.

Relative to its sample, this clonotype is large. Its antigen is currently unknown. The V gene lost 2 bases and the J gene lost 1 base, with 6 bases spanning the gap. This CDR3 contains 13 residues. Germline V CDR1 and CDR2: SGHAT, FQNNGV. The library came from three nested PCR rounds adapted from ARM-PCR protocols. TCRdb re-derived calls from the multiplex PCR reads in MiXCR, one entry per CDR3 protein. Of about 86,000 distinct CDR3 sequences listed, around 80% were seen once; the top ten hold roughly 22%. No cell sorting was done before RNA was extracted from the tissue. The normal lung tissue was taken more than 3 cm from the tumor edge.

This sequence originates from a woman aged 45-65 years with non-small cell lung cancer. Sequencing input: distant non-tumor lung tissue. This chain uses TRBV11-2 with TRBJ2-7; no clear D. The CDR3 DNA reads TGTGCCAGCAGCTTAACAGATTCCTACGAGCAGTACTTC. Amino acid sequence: CASSLTDSYEQYF.